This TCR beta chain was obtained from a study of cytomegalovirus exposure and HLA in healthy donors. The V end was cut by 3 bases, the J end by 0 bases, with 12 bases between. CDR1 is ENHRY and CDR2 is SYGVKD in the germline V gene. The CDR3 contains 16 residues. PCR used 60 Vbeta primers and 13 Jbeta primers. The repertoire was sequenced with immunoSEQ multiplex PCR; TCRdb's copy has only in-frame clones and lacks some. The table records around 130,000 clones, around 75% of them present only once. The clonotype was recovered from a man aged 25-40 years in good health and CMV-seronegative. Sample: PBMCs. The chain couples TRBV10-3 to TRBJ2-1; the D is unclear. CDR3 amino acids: CAISDQRKRSYNEQFF. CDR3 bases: TGTGCCATCAGTGATCAAAGGAAGCGCTCCTACAATGAGCAGTTCTTC.